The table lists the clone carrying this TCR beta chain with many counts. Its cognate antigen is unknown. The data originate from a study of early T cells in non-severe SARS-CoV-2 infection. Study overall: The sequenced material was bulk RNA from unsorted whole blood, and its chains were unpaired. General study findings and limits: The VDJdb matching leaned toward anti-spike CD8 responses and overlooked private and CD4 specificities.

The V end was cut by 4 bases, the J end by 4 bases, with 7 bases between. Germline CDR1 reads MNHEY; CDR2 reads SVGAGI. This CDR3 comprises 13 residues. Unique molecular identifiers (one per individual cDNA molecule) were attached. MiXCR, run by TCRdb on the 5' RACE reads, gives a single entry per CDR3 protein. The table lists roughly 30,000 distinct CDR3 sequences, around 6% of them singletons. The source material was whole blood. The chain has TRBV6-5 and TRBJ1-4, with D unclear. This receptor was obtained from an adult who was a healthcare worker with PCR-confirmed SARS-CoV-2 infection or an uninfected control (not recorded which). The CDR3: CASSSGNNEKLFF. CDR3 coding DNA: TGTGCCAGCAGTTCTGGGAATAATGAAAAACTGTTTTTT.